A single sample gave rise to the 23 T cell receptor beta chains below, sequenced in a study of cytomegalovirus exposure and HLA in healthy donors. Produced via immunoSEQ multiplex PCR; TCRdb's table is partial and in-frame only. The data show 130,000 to 150,000 clones, 84% seen once. The sequenced sample consisted of PBMCs. The receptors originated from a woman younger than 45 in good health and CMV-seronegative.

V usage is TRBV6-4 and J usage is TRBJ2-1, with 7 bases lining up with TRBD1. V lost 2 bases, J lost 4 bases, and 14 bases stayed unmatched. CDR1 MRHNA and CDR2 SNTAGT come from the germline V gene. The CDR3 is 18 amino acids. CDR3 in DNA: TGTGCCAGCAGTGACCCCCCTTCCGGGACAGCACTTTACAATGAGCAGTTCTTC. Its translation: CASSDPPSGTALYNEQFF.

The chain has TRBV5-1 and TRBJ2-5; possible D gene TRBD2, 6 bases. V dropped 0 bases and J dropped 4 bases, with 13 bases sitting between them. The CDR3 runs to 15 residues. CDR1 and CDR2 (germline): SGHRS, YFSETQ. The CDR3 region has the DNA TGCGCCAGCAGCTTGGGGGATCGGGGAGGAGAGACCCAGTACTTC. Protein sequence: CASSLGDRGGETQYF.

V and J are TRBV27 and TRBJ1-5; a weak D match, TRBD1 (6 bases). The V gene's germline CDR1 is MNHEY and CDR2 SMNVEV (reference sequence). The V end was cut by 5 bases, the J end by 3 bases, with 11 bases between. This CDR3 is built from 14 residues. The CDR3 spells CASSPPGHNQPQHF. CDR3 bases: TGTGCCAGCAGTCCTCCGGGACACAATCAGCCCCAGCATTTT.

The chain recombines TRBV4-1 with TRBJ2-3; TRBD2 matches at 8 bases. Losses at the gene ends were 4 bases for V and 6 bases for J; bases not matched to a gene: 9. Germline V gene lookup returns CDR1 MGHRA and CDR2 YSYEKL. CDR3 length equals 15 residues. In DNA form, the CDR3 reads TGCGCCAGCAGCCCTGGACTAGCCGAGGCGGATACGCAGTATTTT. This translates into CASSPGLAEADTQYF.

The chain couples TRBV7-2 to TRBJ1-3; no reliable D call. Trimming took 6 bases from V and 0 from J, leaving 6 bases between them. The CDR3 has 13 residues. The germline V gene has CDR1 SGHTA and CDR2 FQGNSA. CDR3 DNA sequence: TGTGCCAGCAGGGCTGACTCTGGAAACACCATATATTTT. Its protein is CASRADSGNTIYF. Based on the CDR3 plus reference TRBV7-2 and TRBJ1-3, the full variable domain is GAGVSQSPSNKVTEKGKDVELRCDPISGHTALYWYRQSLGQGLEFLIYFQGNSAPDKSGLPSDRFSAERTGGSVSTLTIQRTQQEDSAVYLCASRADSGNTIYFGEGSWLTVV.

The chain is built from TRBV5-1 and TRBJ1-6; 10 nucleotides line up with TRBD1. The germline V gene encodes CDR1 SGHRS and CDR2 YFSETQ. The CDR3 consists of 18 residues. The V segment lost 1 base and the J segment 4 bases; nucleotides outside the gene matches: 8. The CDR3 loop reads CASSLRRDRGSYNSPLHF. DNA for the CDR3: TGCGCCAGCAGCTTGCGCAGGGACAGGGGCTCTTATAATTCACCCCTCCACTTT.

This chain joins TRBV18 and TRBJ2-7, with 12 bases identical to TRBD1. Germline V gene data show CDR1 as KGHSH and CDR2 as LQKENI. The length of the CDR3 is 15 residues. V lost 4 bases, J lost 5 bases, and 6 bases stayed unmatched. The CDR3 DNA reads TGTGCCAGCTCACGAGGGACAGGGGGCCACCACGAGCAGTACTTC. Translated, it gives CASSRGTGGHHEQYF. Complete variable domain (other parts from reference TRBV18 and TRBJ2-7): NAGVMQNPRHLVRRRGQEARLRCSPMKGHSHVYWYRQLPEEGLKFMVYLQKENIIDESGMPKERFSAEFPKEGPSILRIQQVVRGDSAAYFCASSRGTGGHHEQYFGPGTRLTVT.

The chain has TRBV7-2 and TRBJ1-2, with a possible D match to TRBD1 (5 bases). Trimming took 4 bases from V and 2 from J, leaving 20 bases between them. This CDR3 comprises 17 residues. Germline CDR1 and CDR2: SGHTA and FQGNSA. CDR3 amino acids: CASSYTTTGTPNYGYTF. The CDR3 nucleotides read TGTGCCAGCAGCTACACAACCACAGGAACCCCAAACTATGGCTACACCTTC.

The chain uses TRBV14 and TRBJ2-1; possibly TRBD1 for D (8 bases). The germline V gene encodes CDR1 SGHDN and CDR2 FVKESK. Trimming removed 1 base from V and 13 bases from J, with 23 bases in between. The CDR3 extends over 16 amino acids. CDR3 bases: TGTGCCAGCAGCCAAGTCGGACAGGGAGGGAAGACCCAACAGTTCTTC. It translates to CASSQVGQGGKTQQFF.

The chain joins TRBV15 to TRBJ1-5, with unresolved D. CDR1 LNHNV and CDR2 YYDKDF come from the germline V gene (reference sequence). This CDR3 is 15 amino acids long. Trimming cost V 1 base and J 7 bases, with 14 bases left between them. CDR3 amino acids: CATSRVEGSAQPQHF. Here the CDR3 DNA reads TGTGCCACCAGCAGAGTCGAGGGATCAGCGCAGCCCCAGCATTTT.

This clone was counted a single time. This may be a read error: a much more frequent sequence differs by one nucleotide. The chain uses TRBV4-1 and TRBJ2-3, with 9 nucleotides matching TRBD2. From germline, CDR1 is MGHRA and CDR2 YSYEKL. J was trimmed by 4 bases and V by 0 bases; bases with no gene match: 5. This CDR3 region has 16 residues. The CDR3: CASSQDLGGGADTQYF. CDR3 in DNA: TGCGCCAGCAGCCAAGATCTTGGCGGGGGGGCAGATACGCAGTATTTT.

This chain links TRBV11-2 with TRBJ2-7, with 7 nucleotides matching TRBD1. CDR1 and CDR2 (germline): SGHAT, FQNNGV. The CDR3 is 17 amino acids. V gave up 4 bases and J gave up 3 bases; unmatched junction bases: 15. DNA of the CDR3: TGTGCCAGCAGCTCAATGGGGACAGAGATTAACTACTACGAGCAGTACTTC. The encoded protein is CASSSMGTEINYYEQYF. The full variable domain, rest sourced from reference TRBV11-2 and TRBJ2-7, is EAGVAQSPRYKIIEKRQSVAFWCNPISGHATLYWYQQILGQGPKLLIQFQNNGVVDDSQLPKDRFSAERLKGVDSTLKIQPAKLEDSAVYLCASSSMGTEINYYEQYFGPGTRLTVT.

The chain has TRBV25-1 and TRBJ2-1; the match to TRBD2 covers 9 bases. Germline CDR1 and CDR2: MGHDK and SYGVNS. The CDR3 loop spans 17 amino acids. V trimming: 1 base; J trimming: 5 bases; junction bases outside the gene matches: 9. CDR3 coding DNA: TGTGCCAGCAGTGAATTTGTGGCTAGCGGGAAGGACAATGAGCAGTTCTTC. This codes for CASSEFVASGKDNEQFF.

This clone was picked up a small number of times. The chain combines TRBV30 with TRBJ1-2; TRBD1 agrees at 8 bases. Losses at the gene ends were 3 bases for V and 3 bases for J; bases not matched to a gene: 3. CDR1 and CDR2 (germline): GTSNPN, SVGIG (reference sequence). The CDR3 is 13 residues long. The CDR3 nucleotides read TGTGCCTGGAGCGAACAGGGGGACTATGGCTACACCTTC. This codes for CAWSEQGDYGYTF.

The chain recombines TRBV7-8 with TRBJ2-3; D is perhaps TRBD2 (5 bases). V was cut by 3 bases and J by 6 bases, with 13 bases left in between. This CDR3 comprises 14 residues. Germline CDR1 and CDR2: SGHVS and FQNEAQ. The CDR3 bases are TGTGCCAGCAGCTTGCGTCTAGCAGCCGATACGCAGTATTTT. This codes for CASSLRLAADTQYF.

The chain carries TRBV18 and TRBJ2-3; D gene unclear. The CDR3 contains 14 residues. The germline gives CDR1 KGHSH, CDR2 LQKENI. V lost 2 bases, J lost 3 bases, and 9 bases lay in between. The chain's CDR3 is CASSPEPVTDTQYF. DNA of the CDR3: TGTGCCAGCTCACCAGAGCCTGTAACAGATACGCAGTATTTT.

The gene calls are TRBV29-1 and TRBJ2-3; no clear D. Germline V gene data show CDR1 as SQVTM and CDR2 as ANQGSEA. There are 14 residues in the CDR3. With 3 bases removed from V and 6 bases from J, the gap between germline ends came to 16 bases. The CDR3 DNA reads as TGCAGCGTTGAGTATAGTCCCCCCGGGGATACGCAGTATTTT. It codes for CSVEYSPPGDTQYF.

This clone was seen more than once but under ten times. The rearrangement links TRBV11-1 to TRBJ1-1; D is unresolved. V lost 2 bases to trimming and J lost 0 bases, with 7 bases between them. The CDR3 covers 14 residues. Germline CDR1 and CDR2: SGHAT and FQDESV (reference sequence). The CDR3 DNA reads as TGTGCCAGCAGCTTAAACCGGGTGAACACTGAAGCTTTCTTT. It is translated as CASSLNRVNTEAFF.

The chain carries TRBV5-4 and TRBJ1-1; D not certain. The ends were cut back, 0 bases at V and 3 bases at J, with 21 bases in the middle. The germline V gene encodes CDR1 SGHNT and CDR2 YYREEE (reference sequence). The CDR3 has 18 residues. In DNA, the CDR3 is TGTGCCAGCAGCTTGGGTAACCCGAGTCGGACTATACACACTGAAGCTTTCTTT. It is translated as CASSLGNPSRTIHTEAFF.

The chain uses TRBV11-2 and TRBJ2-1, with TRBD2 matching over 9 bases. Per germline, CDR1 SGHAT and CDR2 FQNNGV. The CDR3 covers 15 residues. Germline trimming cut 4 bases from V and 6 bases from J; bases unmatched to any gene: 7. The CDR3: CASSSLAGLGNEQFF. As DNA, the CDR3 is TGTGCCAGCAGCTCTCTAGCGGGGTTGGGCAATGAGCAGTTCTTC.

The table lists this clone with a few counts. This sequence joins TRBV28 and TRBJ2-3, with TRBD2 matching over 11 bases. J was trimmed by 2 bases and V by 2 bases; bases with no gene match: 9. Germline lookup yields CDR1 MDHEN and CDR2 SYDVKM. The CDR3 is 18 residues long. CDR3 region: CASSLRQHSGGATDTQYF. In nucleotides, the CDR3 is TGTGCCAGCAGTTTACGACAGCATAGCGGGGGGGCCACAGATACGCAGTATTTT.

The chain combines TRBV7-9 with TRBJ2-3, with TRBD1 identical over 9 bases. J was trimmed by 2 bases and V by 7 bases; bases with no gene match: 13. CDR1 SEHNR and CDR2 FQNEAQ come from the germline V gene (reference sequence). The CDR3 contains 17 residues. CDR3 protein: CASTPRGQGTNTDTQYF. Written as DNA, the CDR3 is TGTGCCAGCACCCCACGTGGACAGGGGACCAACACAGATACGCAGTATTTT. Filled out from reference TRBV7-9 and TRBJ2-3, the complete variable domain reads DTGVSQNPRHKITKRGQNVTFRCDPISEHNRLYWYRQTLGQGPEFLTYFQNEAQLEKSRLLSDRFSAERPKGSFSTLEIQRTEQGDSAMYLCASTPRGQGTNTDTQYFGPGTRLTVL.

This rearrangement joins TRBV29-1 to TRBJ2-7, with a possible D match to TRBD1 (5 bases). Trimming took off 4 bases at V and 1 base at J, with 11 bases between the two ends. The CDR3 spans 13 residues. CDR1 and CDR2 (germline): SQVTM, ANQGSEA. CDR3 protein: CSVVGQGSYEQYF. DNA of the CDR3: TGCAGCGTTGTAGGTCAGGGATCCTACGAGCAGTACTTC.